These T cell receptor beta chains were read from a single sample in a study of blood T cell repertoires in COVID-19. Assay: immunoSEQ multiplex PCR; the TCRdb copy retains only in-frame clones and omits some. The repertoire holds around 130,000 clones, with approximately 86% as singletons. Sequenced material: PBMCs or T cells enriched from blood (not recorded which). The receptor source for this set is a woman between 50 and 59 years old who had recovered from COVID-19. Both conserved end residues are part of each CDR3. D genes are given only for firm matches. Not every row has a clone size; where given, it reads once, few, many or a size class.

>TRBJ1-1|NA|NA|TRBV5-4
CASTLGGGLLNTEAFF
TGTGCCAGCACCCTCGGTGGGGGACTGTTGAACACTGAAGCTTTCTTT
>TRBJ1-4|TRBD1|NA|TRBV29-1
CSVEQGAAGKLFF
TGCAGCGTGGAACAGGGGGCCGCGGGCAAACTGTTTTTT
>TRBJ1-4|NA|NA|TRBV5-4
CASSLATGLVTNEKLFF
TGTGCCAGCAGCTTGGCAACAGGGCTCGTAACTAATGAAAAACTGTTTTTT
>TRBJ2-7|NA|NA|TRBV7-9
CASGLLLGQTYEQYF
TGTGCCAGCGGGCTCCTTTTGGGGCAGACCTACGAGCAGTACTTC
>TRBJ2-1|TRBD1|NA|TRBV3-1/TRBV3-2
CASSLGFPGTGVQTTRNEQFF
TGTGCCAGCAGCCTCGGATTCCCCGGGACAGGGGTACAAACTACGAGAAATGAGCAGTTCTTC
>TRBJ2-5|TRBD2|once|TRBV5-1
CASSLETSGGTQYF
TGCGCCAGCAGCTTGGAGACTAGCGGGGGGACCCAGTACTTC
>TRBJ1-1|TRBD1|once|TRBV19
CASTPLTGVNTEAFF
TGTGCCAGTACACCCCTAACAGGGGTGAACACTGAAGCTTTCTTT
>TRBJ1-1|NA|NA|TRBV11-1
CASSRRRGRDTEAFF
TGTGCCAGCAGCAGACGTAGGGGAAGGGACACTGAAGCTTTCTTT
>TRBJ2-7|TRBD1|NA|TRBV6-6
CASSYETGPYEQYF
TGTGCCAGCAGTTACGAGACAGGGCCCTACGAGCAGTACTTC
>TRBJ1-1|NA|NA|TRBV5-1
CASSYNDIARNTEAFF
TGCGCCAGCAGCTACAACGACATTGCCAGGAACACTGAAGCTTTCTTT
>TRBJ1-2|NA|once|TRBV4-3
CASSQDRVYTF
TGCGCCAGCAGCCAAGACAGGGTATACACCTTC
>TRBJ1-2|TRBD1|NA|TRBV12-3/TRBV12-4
CASSSRQGYGYTF
TGTGCCAGCAGTTCTAGACAGGGGTATGGCTACACCTTC
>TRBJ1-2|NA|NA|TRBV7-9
CASSLAENYGYTF
TGTGCCAGCAGCTTAGCGGAGAACTATGGCTACACCTTC
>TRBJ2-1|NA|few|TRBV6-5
CASSPDQALYNEQFF
TGTGCCAGCAGTCCGGATCAGGCTCTGTACAATGAGCAGTTCTTC
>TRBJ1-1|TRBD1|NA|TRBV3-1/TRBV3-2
CASSQERTGTVNTEAFF
TGTGCCAGCAGCCAAGAAAGGACAGGAACGGTGAACACTGAAGCTTTCTTT
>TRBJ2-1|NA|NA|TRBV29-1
CSVEEGRGGEQFF
TGCAGCGTTGAAGAAGGCAGGGGCGGAGAGCAGTTCTTC
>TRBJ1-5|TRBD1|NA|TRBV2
CASSGTANNQPQHF
TGTGCCAGCAGCGGGACAGCCAACAATCAGCCCCAGCATTTT
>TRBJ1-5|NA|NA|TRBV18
CASSPQGGDQPQHF
TGTGCCAGCTCACCACAAGGGGGGGATCAGCCCCAGCATTTT